The next 8 T cell receptor beta chains were all read from a single sample in a study of blood T cell repertoires in COVID-19. Measured with immunoSEQ multiplex PCR; TCRdb has only the in-frame clones, and not every one. Of 55,000 to 85,000 clones listed, 79% are singletons. The sample comprised peripheral blood. These receptors were collected from a man aged 55 to 70 with active or convalescent COVID-19.

V gene TRBV28 combines with J gene TRBJ2-5; maybe TRBD2 (5 bases). The CDR3 is 13 residues long. V was shortened by 3 bases and J by 5 bases, with 10 bases between the two germline ends. The V gene's germline CDR1 is MDHEN and CDR2 SYDVKM. The DNA for the CDR3 is TGTGCCAGCAGTTTGCCGGGGTGGGAGACCCAGTACTTC. The encoded protein is CASSLPGWETQYF. Variable domain in full (rest from reference TRBV28 and TRBJ2-5): DVKVTQSSRYLVKRTGEKVFLECVQDMDHENMFWYRQDPGLGLRLIYFSYDVKMKEKGDIPEGYSVSREKKERFSLILESASTNQTSMYLCASSLPGWETQYFGPGTRLLVL.

The chain carries TRBV10-2 and TRBJ1-1, with D unresolved. With 8 bases removed from V and 0 bases from J, the gap between germline ends came to 10 bases. This CDR3 comprises 13 residues. Per the germline V gene, CDR1 is WSHSY and CDR2 is SAAADI. The CDR3 spells CASGRRLNTEAFF. DNA for the CDR3: TGCGCCAGCGGAAGGCGGCTGAACACTGAAGCTTTCTTT.

Of note for this clone: Other nucleotide sequences in the sample specify the same CDR3. The rearrangement joins TRBV5-1 to TRBJ1-6; possible D gene TRBD1, 5 bases. CDR1 SGHRS and CDR2 YFSETQ come from the germline V gene. V lost 0 bases to trimming and J lost 7 bases, with 8 bases between them. This CDR3 has 14 amino acids. CDR3 sequence: CASSLDGGNSPLHF. The CDR3 DNA reads as TGCGCCAGCAGCTTGGACGGGGGGAATTCACCCCTCCACTTT.

The J gene is TRBJ1-1, the V gene TRBV6-6; maybe TRBD1 (5 bases). Germline lookup yields CDR1 MNHNY and CDR2 SVGAGI (reference sequence). Trimming stripped 2 bases from V and 8 bases from J, with 9 bases between. This CDR3 region has 12 residues. The CDR3 sequence is CASSYPTGEAFF. CDR3 in DNA: TGTGCCAGCAGTTACCCCACAGGAGAAGCTTTCTTT.

This clone is categorized as medium-sized. J is TRBJ2-5 and V is TRBV6-2 or TRBV6-3; possibly TRBD2 for D (5 bases). CDR1 MNHEY and CDR2 SVGEGT come from the germline V gene. The CDR3 covers 13 residues. Trimming removed 3 bases at V and 5 bases at J, with 10 bases between. Written as DNA, the CDR3 is TGTGCCAGCAGTTATGTAGCGCGCGAGACCCAGTACTTC. This sequence encodes CASSYVARETQYF.

The rearrangement joins TRBV4-2 to TRBJ1-6, with D possibly being TRBD1 (6 bases). Germline V CDR1 and CDR2: LGHNA, YNFKEQ. Trimming cost V 0 bases and J 7 bases, with 10 bases left between them. This CDR3 is 15 amino acids long. The CDR3 protein is CASSQEGARNSPLHF. The CDR3 nucleotides are TGTGCCAGCAGCCAAGAGGGGGCCAGGAATTCACCCCTCCACTTT.

The chain couples TRBV4-1 to TRBJ1-1; the match to TRBD1 covers 8 bases. The V and J ends lost 0 bases and 6 bases, in that order; junction bases with no gene match: 6. Germline V gives CDR1 MGHRA, CDR2 YSYEKL. This CDR3 comprises 15 residues. The CDR3 DNA sequence: TGCGCCAGCAGCCAAGACCCCAGGGGGCGGGCTGAAGCTTTCTTT. It translates to CASSQDPRGRAEAFF.

The chain is built from TRBV18 and TRBJ1-4, with D maybe TRBD1 (5 bases). With 3 bases removed from V and 0 bases from J, the gap between germline ends came to 11 bases. Germline assignment: CDR1 KGHSH and CDR2 LQKENI. This CDR3 is built from 16 residues. CDR3: CASSPQGPATNEKLFF. CDR3 DNA: TGTGCCAGCTCACCGCAGGGCCCTGCAACTAATGAAAAACTGTTTTTT. Filled out from reference TRBV18 and TRBJ1-4, the complete variable domain reads NAGVMQNPRHLVRRRGQEARLRCSPMKGHSHVYWYRQLPEEGLKFMVYLQKENIIDESGMPKERFSAEFPKEGPSILRIQQVVRGDSAAYFCASSPQGPATNEKLFFGSGTQLSVL.